The rows below give T cell receptor beta chains drawn from one sample of a study of Tregs in tolerant kidney transplant recipients. The data were produced by immunoSEQ multiplex PCR, yet TCRdb's version contains in-frame clones alone and is incomplete. Altogether under 85,000 clones are present, roughly 91% being singletons, with the ten largest covering around 0.42%. The starting material was CD4+ T cells from blood, obtained before the transplant. The receptors were sampled from a human donor who received a combined kidney and bone marrow transplant. The CDR3 runs from the conserved cysteine through the conserved F or W. D genes are given only for firm matches.

v_gene: TRBV4-2; j_gene: TRBJ2-7; d_gene: NA; CDR3nt: TGTGCCAGCAGCCCCTCCCCGGTTCGAGCCTACGAGCAGTACTTC; CDR3aa: CASSPSPVRAYEQYF
v_gene: TRBV5-1; j_gene: TRBJ1-4; d_gene: NA; CDR3nt: TGCGCCAGCAGCTTACAGGGTCAGGAAAAACTGTTTTTT; CDR3aa: CASSLQGQEKLFF
v_gene: TRBV6-5; j_gene: TRBJ1-5; d_gene: TRBD1; CDR3nt: TGTGCCAGCAGTTACTCCGGGACAGTGGGCCAGCCCCAGCATTTT; CDR3aa: CASSYSGTVGQPQHF
v_gene: TRBV28; j_gene: TRBJ2-7; d_gene: TRBD2; CDR3nt: TGTGCCAGCACCCCGGCCGGGACTAAGTTCTCCTACGAGCAGTACTTC; CDR3aa: CASTPAGTKFSYEQYF
v_gene: TRBV11-2; j_gene: TRBJ2-7; d_gene: TRBD2; CDR3nt: TGTGCCAGCAGCTTAAGCAGGAGCGGGAGAGGATGGGACGAGCAGTACTTC; CDR3aa: CASSLSRSGRGWDEQYF
v_gene: TRBV9; j_gene: TRBJ2-2; d_gene: TRBD2; CDR3nt: TGTGCCAGCAGCGTAGGAGGCGGGAGGGAAACCGGGGAGCTGTTTTTT; CDR3aa: CASSVGGGRETGELFF
v_gene: TRBV29-1; j_gene: TRBJ2-7; d_gene: TRBD1; CDR3nt: TGCAGCGCCGCCCGGGACAGGGAAGGCGAGCAGTACTTC; CDR3aa: CSAARDREGEQYF
v_gene: TRBV6-4; j_gene: TRBJ2-3; d_gene: TRBD1; CDR3nt: TGTGCCAGCAGTGACAGAACAGGGGTGGATACGCAGTATTTT; CDR3aa: CASSDRTGVDTQYF
v_gene: TRBV19; j_gene: TRBJ2-7; d_gene: TRBD1; CDR3nt: TGTGCCAGTAGTACACTAGGACAGGGGTGGCCCTACGAGCAGTACTTC; CDR3aa: CASSTLGQGWPYEQYF
v_gene: TRBV20-1; j_gene: TRBJ2-1; d_gene: NA; CDR3nt: TGCAGTGCTAGAGATCTTAATGAGCAGTTCTTC; CDR3aa: CSARDLNEQFF
v_gene: TRBV10-3; j_gene: TRBJ2-6; d_gene: NA; CDR3nt: TGTGCCATCAGTGAGCTAGCCTCTGGGGCCAACGTCCTGACTTTC; CDR3aa: CAISELASGANVLTF
v_gene: TRBV27; j_gene: TRBJ1-1; d_gene: NA; CDR3nt: TGTGCCAGTACCACAGATCCGAACACTGAAGCTTTCTTT; CDR3aa: CASTTDPNTEAFF
v_gene: TRBV29-1; j_gene: TRBJ2-5; d_gene: NA; CDR3nt: TGCAGCGTCGACCTCTTAGTAGGAGTTGGGTCCCAGTACTTC; CDR3aa: CSVDLLVGVGSQYF
v_gene: TRBV4-2; j_gene: TRBJ2-7; d_gene: NA; CDR3nt: TGTGCCAGCAGCCAAGGATCTACCCCGCCATCCCCCAATACCGAGCAGTACTTC; CDR3aa: CASSQGSTPPSPNTEQYF
v_gene: TRBV7-9; j_gene: TRBJ1-5; d_gene: TRBD1; CDR3nt: TGTGCCAGCAGCAGGACAGGGAAGTTATACGAGCCCCAGCATTTT; CDR3aa: CASSRTGKLYEPQHF
v_gene: TRBV6-6; j_gene: TRBJ1-4; d_gene: TRBD1; CDR3nt: TGTGCCAGCAGTTACACAGGGGGGGATGAAAAACTGTTTTTT; CDR3aa: CASSYTGGDEKLFF
v_gene: TRBV18; j_gene: TRBJ2-1; d_gene: NA; CDR3nt: TGTGCCAGCTCACCGGGGGAGGAGCGTGAGCAGTTCTTC; CDR3aa: CASSPGEEREQFF